Listed below are T cell receptor beta chains from one sample, sequenced in a study of blood T cell repertoires in COVID-19. Sequencing used immunoSEQ multiplex PCR; TCRdb keeps in-frame clones, though not all of them. The top ten clones hold 1.5% to 2% of a sample with about 74,000 clones, approximately 86% of them seen once. The specimen was peripheral blood. These receptors were taken from a woman older than 75 with active or convalescent COVID-19. Each CDR3 is given with its conserved first and last residue. D genes are given only for firm matches. Clone sizes are given selectively: once, few, many, or a class where the clone is expanded.

clone size | D gene | J gene | V gene | CDR3 DNA | CDR3 protein
- | TRBD2 | TRBJ2-1 | TRBV2 | TGTGCCAGCAGTGAGGCTCGCGGGAGGAACAATGAGCAGTTCTTC | CASSEARGRNNEQFF
- | - | TRBJ1-1 | TRBV19 | TGTGCCAGTAAGGGGAGGGGGGTGAACACTGAAGCTTTCTTT | CASKGRGVNTEAFF
- | TRBD1 | TRBJ2-7 | TRBV5-6 | TGTGCCAGCACCCGACGGGGGACAGGGACCTACGAGCAGTACTTC | CASTRRGTGTYEQYF
- | TRBD1 | TRBJ1-1 | TRBV7-2 | TGTGCCAGCAGCCGGAGGGGGCGAAGCACTGAAGCTTTCTTT | CASSRRGRSTEAFF
- | TRBD1 | TRBJ2-6 | TRBV19 | TGTGCCAGTAGGTTGGGACAGGGCTCTGGGGCCAACGTCCTGACTTTC | CASRLGQGSGANVLTF
- | - | TRBJ2-7 | TRBV10-2 | TGCGCCAGCAGTGACGCGGACAGTTCCTACGAGCAGTACTTC | CASSDADSSYEQYF
- | - | TRBJ2-2 | TRBV5-1 | TGCGCCAGCAGCTTGCTAGCGCACACCGGGGAGCTGTTTTTT | CASSLLAHTGELFF
- | - | TRBJ2-2 | TRBV7-7 | TGTGCTAGCAGCCCCGAGATGGACAGCTACACCGGGGAGCTGTTTTTT | CASSPEMDSYTGELFF
- | TRBD2 | TRBJ2-5 | TRBV10-1 | TGCGCCAGCAGTGAAACAGCGGGGAGATCTCAACAGACCCAGTACTTC | CASSETAGRSQQTQYF
once | TRBD1 | TRBJ1-4 | TRBV6-5 | TGTGCCAGCAGCCTGACAGGGGTTCTTAATGAAAAACTGTTTTTT | CASSLTGVLNEKLFF
- | - | TRBJ1-1 | TRBV19 | TGTGCCAGTAGTATCAAGAGGGACACTGAAGCTTTCTTT | CASSIKRDTEAFF